The rows below give T cell receptor beta chains drawn from one sample of a study of blood T cell repertoires in COVID-19. The table came from immunoSEQ multiplex PCR; TCRdb's copy has only in-frame clones and leaves some out. The sample lists approximately 180,000 clones; approximately 82% were seen once. Sequenced: PBMCs or T cells enriched from blood (not recorded which). Source of these receptors: a woman aged 45-65 years who had recovered from COVID-19. Both conserved end residues are part of each CDR3. Fields, in order: V gene, J gene, clone size, D gene, CDR3 DNA, CDR3 protein. A D gene is named only where the DNA matches it firmly. The size entry is marked missing in some rows and otherwise reads once, few, many or a size class.

v_call: TRBV7-3
j_call: TRBJ2-1
clone_size: NA
d_call: TRBD2
cdr3_nt: TGTGCCAGCGGGCTAGCGGAGGGCAATGAGCAGTTCTTC
cdr3_aa: CASGLAEGNEQFF

v_call: TRBV24-1
j_call: TRBJ2-2
clone_size: NA
d_call: NA
cdr3_nt: TGTGCCACCAGTGATTTTGCTGAGAAGGAGCTGTTTTTT
cdr3_aa: CATSDFAEKELFF

v_call: TRBV7-2
j_call: TRBJ1-5
clone_size: NA
d_call: NA
cdr3_nt: TGTGCCAGCAGCTTAGCAGGACAGAGCAATCAGCCCCAGCATTTT
cdr3_aa: CASSLAGQSNQPQHF

v_call: TRBV6-2/TRBV6-3
j_call: TRBJ2-5
clone_size: NA
d_call: TRBD2
cdr3_nt: TGTGCCAGCAGTTACGGGACTATGGAGACCCAGTACTTC
cdr3_aa: CASSYGTMETQYF

v_call: TRBV5-1
j_call: TRBJ2-1
clone_size: few
d_call: NA
cdr3_nt: TGCGCCAGCAGCCCCGAGAGCGCCCAGGGAGAGCAGTTCTTC
cdr3_aa: CASSPESAQGEQFF

v_call: TRBV27
j_call: TRBJ1-2
clone_size: NA
d_call: NA
cdr3_nt: TGTGCCAGCACTAGCCTCGGTAACAGGGCGAATAACTATGGCTACACCTTC
cdr3_aa: CASTSLGNRANNYGYTF

v_call: TRBV19
j_call: TRBJ2-3
clone_size: NA
d_call: TRBD2
cdr3_nt: TGTGCCAGTAGTACGGGGGGGCCCACAGATACGCAGTATTTT
cdr3_aa: CASSTGGPTDTQYF

v_call: TRBV30
j_call: TRBJ2-1
clone_size: once
d_call: TRBD2
cdr3_nt: TGTGCCTTAGGTGATTCGGGGGGGTTAAATGAGCAGTTCTTC
cdr3_aa: CALGDSGGLNEQFF

v_call: TRBV5-1
j_call: TRBJ1-3
clone_size: once
d_call: NA
cdr3_nt: TGCGCCAGCAGCTTGGATCAGGGTGCTGGAAACACCATATATTTT
cdr3_aa: CASSLDQGAGNTIYF

v_call: TRBV5-4
j_call: TRBJ2-1
clone_size: NA
d_call: NA
cdr3_nt: TGTGCCAGCAGCTTGGGATTGGCCCGAAGCGGAAATGAGCAGTTCTTC
cdr3_aa: CASSLGLARSGNEQFF

v_call: TRBV9
j_call: TRBJ2-7
clone_size: NA
d_call: TRBD1
cdr3_nt: TGTGCCAGCAGCACTAGACAGGGGGCGGGCGAGCAGTACTTC
cdr3_aa: CASSTRQGAGEQYF

v_call: TRBV3-1/TRBV3-2
j_call: TRBJ2-1
clone_size: NA
d_call: TRBD2
cdr3_nt: TGTGCCAGCAGCCAAAATAGCGGGAATGAGCAGTTCTTC
cdr3_aa: CASSQNSGNEQFF

v_call: TRBV9
j_call: TRBJ2-4
clone_size: NA
d_call: NA
cdr3_nt: TGTGCCAGCAGCGTAGGGCTTCGGGAAAACATTCAGTACTTC
cdr3_aa: CASSVGLRENIQYF